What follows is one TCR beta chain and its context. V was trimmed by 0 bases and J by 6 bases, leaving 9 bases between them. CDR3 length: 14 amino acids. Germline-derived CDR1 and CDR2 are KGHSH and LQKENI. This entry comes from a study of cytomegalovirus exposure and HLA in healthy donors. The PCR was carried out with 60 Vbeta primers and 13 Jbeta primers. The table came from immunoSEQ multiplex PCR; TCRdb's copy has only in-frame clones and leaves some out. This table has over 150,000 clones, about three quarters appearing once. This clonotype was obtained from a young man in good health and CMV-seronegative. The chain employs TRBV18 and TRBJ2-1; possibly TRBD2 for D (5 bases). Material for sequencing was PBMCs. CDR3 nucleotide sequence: TGTGCCAGCTCACCACCCCCTAGCTCCAATGAGCAGTTCTTC. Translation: CASSPPPSSNEQFF.